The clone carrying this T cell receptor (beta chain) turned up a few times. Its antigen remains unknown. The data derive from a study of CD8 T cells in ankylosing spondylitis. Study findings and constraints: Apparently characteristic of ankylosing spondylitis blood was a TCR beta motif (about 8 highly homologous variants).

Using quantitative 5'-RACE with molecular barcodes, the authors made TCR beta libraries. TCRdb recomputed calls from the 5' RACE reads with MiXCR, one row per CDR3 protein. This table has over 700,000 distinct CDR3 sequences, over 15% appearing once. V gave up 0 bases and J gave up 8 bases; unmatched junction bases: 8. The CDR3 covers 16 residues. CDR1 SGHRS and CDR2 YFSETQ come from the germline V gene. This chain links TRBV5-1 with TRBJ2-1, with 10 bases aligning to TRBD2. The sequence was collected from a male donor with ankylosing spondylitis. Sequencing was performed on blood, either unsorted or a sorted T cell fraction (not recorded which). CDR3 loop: CASSLEVSGGRDEQFF. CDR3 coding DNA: TGCGCCAGCAGCTTGGAAGTTAGCGGGGGGCGTGATGAGCAGTTCTTC.